Listed below are T cell receptor beta chains from one sample, sequenced in a study of blood T cell repertoires in COVID-19. This table comes from immunoSEQ multiplex PCR, and its TCRdb copy is limited to in-frame clones, with some not included. The sample has about 120,000 clones; almost 70% are singletons. Sequencing was carried out using peripheral blood. The receptor set was obtained from a woman in her 70s with acute or convalescent COVID-19. The CDR3 runs from the conserved cysteine through the conserved F or W. The order of the fields is CDR3 protein, CDR3 DNA, clone size, J gene, V gene, D gene. The D gene is left open where the match is weak. The listing skips clone size in some rows; elsewhere it reads once, few, many or a size class.

CASSPPRGGPRGEQYF TGTGCCAGCAGCCCCCCGAGGGGGGGGCCTCGGGGCGAGCAGTACTTC NA TRBJ2-7 TRBV7-8 NA
CATQPTVGGAEVEQYF TGTGCCACCCAACCCACTGTCGGGGGGGCAGAGGTCGAGCAGTACTTC NA TRBJ2-7 TRBV10-3 TRBD2
CASRRGGDLNSPLHF TGTGCCAGCAGGCGAGGGGGGGACCTAAATTCACCCCTCCACTTT few TRBJ1-6 TRBV28 NA
CASSQLGLSRPEAFF TGTGCCAGCAGCCAACTGGGCCTCTCTCGCCCTGAAGCTTTCTTT NA TRBJ1-1 TRBV14 NA
CASSAERGGPSSTDTQYF TGTGCCAGCAGCGCAGAGCGGGGGGGCCCTTCTAGCACAGATACGCAGTATTTT NA TRBJ2-3 TRBV9 TRBD2
CASSLAAASTDTQYF TGTGCCAGTAGTTTGGCTGCCGCTAGCACAGATACGCAGTATTTT NA TRBJ2-3 TRBV19 NA
CASRTGTYGYTF TGTGCCAGTAGAACAGGGACCTATGGCTACACCTTC once TRBJ1-2 TRBV6-5 NA
CASSYRRLNTEAFF TGTGCCAGCAGTTATCGGCGGTTGAACACTGAAGCTTTCTTT NA TRBJ1-1 TRBV28 NA
CASSLLPSRNQPQHF TGTGCCAGCAGTTTATTACCCTCCCGGAATCAGCCCCAGCATTTT NA TRBJ1-5 TRBV27 NA
CASSEWLTGDGYTF TGTGCCAGCAGTGAATGGTTGACAGGGGATGGCTACACCTTC NA TRBJ1-2 TRBV2 TRBD1
CATSDSGSLYQETQYF TGTGCCACCAGTGATTCGGGTAGCTTGTACCAAGAGACCCAGTACTTC NA TRBJ2-5 TRBV24-1 NA
CAIRDFKAGVLQETQYF TGTGCCATCAGAGACTTTAAGGCGGGGGTCCTCCAAGAGACCCAGTACTTC NA TRBJ2-5 TRBV10-3 TRBD2
CASHTGVDEKLFF TGTGCCAGCCACACAGGGGTAGATGAAAAACTGTTTTTT NA TRBJ1-4 TRBV28 TRBD1
CASSQSSGGLNTEAFF TGTGCCAGCTCACAGAGTTCAGGGGGCCTGAACACTGAAGCTTTCTTT NA TRBJ1-1 TRBV18 TRBD1
CASSVGQANTEAFF TGTGCCAGCAGCGTGGGACAGGCGAACACTGAAGCTTTCTTT NA TRBJ1-1 TRBV9 TRBD1
CASSLDYRGSNTEAFF TGCGCCAGCAGCTTAGACTATCGAGGGAGTAACACTGAAGCTTTCTTT NA TRBJ1-1 TRBV5-1 NA
CASSQGPGQEQYF TGTGCCAGCAGCCAAGGTCCGGGACAGGAGCAGTACTTC few TRBJ2-7 TRBV4-2 TRBD1
CASRQGAGDNSPLHF TGTGCCAGCAGACAGGGGGCAGGGGATAATTCACCCCTCCACTTT NA TRBJ1-6 TRBV11-2 TRBD1
CASSPGQGSNTIYF TGTGCCAGCAGTCCGGGACAGGGCTCAAACACCATATATTTT few TRBJ1-3 TRBV27 TRBD1
CASSKQGNSGNTIYF TGTGCCAGCAGCAAACAGGGAAACTCTGGAAACACCATATATTTT NA TRBJ1-3 TRBV9 NA
CASSQAGTGYTDTQYF TGCGCCAGCAGCCAAGCCGGGACAGGGTATACAGATACGCAGTATTTT NA TRBJ2-3 TRBV4-3 TRBD1
CASRRRGYNEQFF TGTGCCAGCAGGCGGCGGGGGTACAATGAGCAGTTCTTC NA TRBJ2-1 TRBV28 TRBD2
CASSRGSSYEQYF TGCGCCAGCAGCAGGGGCAGCTCCTACGAGCAGTACTTC NA TRBJ2-7 TRBV10-2 NA
CASSYSETSVNNEQFF TGTGCCAGCAGTTACTCGGAGACTAGCGTTAACAATGAGCAGTTCTTC many TRBJ2-1 TRBV6-5 TRBD2
CASSVEGAGTGELFF TGTGCCAGCAGTGTCGAGGGTGCGGGCACCGGGGAGCTGTTTTTT medium-sized TRBJ2-2 TRBV2 NA
CSTTRDGYTF TGCAGTACGACGCGGGATGGCTACACCTTC medium-sized TRBJ1-2 TRBV20-1 NA
CASSPTGGNQPQHF TGCGCCAGCAGCCCCACAGGGGGCAATCAGCCCCAGCATTTT NA TRBJ1-5 TRBV4-3 TRBD1
CASSLRQNQPQHF TGTGCCAGCAGCTTGCGGCAAAATCAGCCCCAGCATTTT NA TRBJ1-5 TRBV7-9 NA
CASKHFDRGRNNEQFF TGTGCCAGCAAACACTTCGACAGGGGACGAAACAATGAGCAGTTCTTC NA TRBJ2-1 TRBV6-6 TRBD1
CASSPRSGRGDNEQFF TGTGCCAGCAGCCCCCGGTCGGGACGGGGGGACAATGAGCAGTTCTTC NA TRBJ2-1 TRBV5-4 TRBD2
CASSHTLGELFF TGTGCCAGCAGCCACACCTTGGGGGAGCTGTTTTTT NA TRBJ2-2 TRBV11-3 NA
CASSLAGSGTYEQYF TGTGCCAGCAGCTTAGCTGGTTCAGGGACCTACGAGCAGTACTTC NA TRBJ2-7 TRBV11-2 NA
CASTRGWTSGPEGETQYF TGTGCCAGCACCCGTGGTTGGACTAGCGGACCGGAGGGAGAGACCCAGTACTTC NA TRBJ2-5 TRBV5-6 TRBD2
CASSSLRQGTYNEQFF TGTGCCAGCAGTTCACTGCGACAGGGAACTTACAATGAGCAGTTCTTC NA TRBJ2-1 TRBV28 TRBD1
CATSDPHPRTGWRNQPQHF TGTGCCACCAGTGACCCACATCCCAGGACAGGATGGCGCAATCAGCCCCAGCATTTT few TRBJ1-5 TRBV24-1 TRBD1
CASSLDPGSLAYF TGTGCCAGCAGCTTAGACCCCGGGAGCTTGGCCTACTTC NA TRBJ2-7 TRBV11-3 NA
CASSLTAATNEKLFF TGTGCCAGCAGTTTAACAGCAGCAACTAATGAAAAACTGTTTTTT NA TRBJ1-4 TRBV6-6 NA
CASSQTRSGGNTEAFF TGTGCCAGCTCACAAACCCGGAGCGGGGGGAACACTGAAGCTTTCTTT few TRBJ1-1 TRBV18 NA
CASITGGEAFF TGTGCCAGCATAACAGGGGGCGAAGCTTTCTTT NA TRBJ1-1 TRBV2 TRBD1
CASSTGVHQPQHF TGTGCCAGTAGTACAGGGGTCCATCAGCCCCAGCATTTT NA TRBJ1-5 TRBV19 NA
CASSLVSGYNEQFF TGTGCCAGCAGCTTGGTTTCAGGGTACAATGAGCAGTTCTTC NA TRBJ2-1 TRBV5-4 NA
CASSPTGTWVYF TGTGCCAGCAGCCCCACCGGGACTTGGGTTTATTTT NA TRBJ2-3 TRBV11-2 NA
CASSSTGAGTSGSGELFF TGTGCCAGCAGTTCCACGGGGGCTGGGACTAGCGGGTCCGGGGAGCTGTTTTTT many TRBJ2-2 TRBV28 TRBD2
CASSTPSETQYF TGTGCCAGCAGTACGCCCAGTGAGACCCAGTACTTC NA TRBJ2-5 TRBV6-2/TRBV6-3 NA
CASSQTTGLIFYNEQFF TGTGCCAGCAGCCAAACGACAGGGCTAATCTTCTACAATGAGCAGTTCTTC NA TRBJ2-1 TRBV14 TRBD1
CASSIGLAGVSYNEQFF TGTGCCAGTAGTATAGGACTAGCGGGCGTATCCTACAATGAGCAGTTCTTC NA TRBJ2-1 TRBV19 TRBD2
CASSPDSLSGANVLTF TGTGCCAGCAGTCCCGACAGCCTCTCTGGGGCCAACGTCCTGACTTTC NA TRBJ2-6 TRBV28 NA
CASGTGGVNIQYF TGTGCCAGCGGGACAGGGGGCGTGAACATTCAGTACTTC NA TRBJ2-4 TRBV11-2 TRBD1
CASSISTGGQPQHF TGTGCCAGTAGTATTTCAACAGGGGGTCAGCCCCAGCATTTT few TRBJ1-5 TRBV19 TRBD1
CASSTTGGGSSPLHF TGTGCCAGCAGCACCACAGGGGGAGGGAGTTCACCCCTCCACTTT NA TRBJ1-6 TRBV7-3 TRBD1
CASSRMTANTEAFF TGCGCCAGCAGCAGAATGACAGCGAACACTGAAGCTTTCTTT NA TRBJ1-1 TRBV5-1 NA
CASSDLAGGPGNTQYF TGTGCCAGCAGCGACCTAGCGGGGGGGCCGGGAAATACGCAGTATTTT NA TRBJ2-3 TRBV9 TRBD2
CATSRDIAGPNEQFF TGTGCCACCAGCAGAGATATAGCGGGGCCGAATGAGCAGTTCTTC NA TRBJ2-1 TRBV15 TRBD2
CASGWGRGQPQHF TGTGCCAGCGGGTGGGGGCGGGGGCAGCCCCAGCATTTT few TRBJ1-5 TRBV27 NA
CASSLGRGLNTGELFF TGCGCCAGCAGCTTAGGCAGGGGGCTGAACACCGGGGAGCTGTTTTTT few TRBJ2-2 TRBV5-1 TRBD1